This TCR beta chain was sequenced during a study of PD-1 and CTLA-4 blockade in melanoma. Repertoires were generated with immunoSEQ multiplex PCR, while TCRdb's copy carries only in-frame clones and drops some. In the table there are approximately 15,000 clones, 70% of which are singletons. Germline assignment: CDR1 SGHVS and CDR2 FQNEAQ. Trimming cost V 7 bases and J 1 base, with 11 bases left between them. CDR3 size: 14 residues. The sequence was obtained from a human donor with melanoma. V and J are TRBV7-8 and TRBJ1-5; D gene unclear. The sample was CD8+ T cells from peripheral blood, taken from a patient given anti-PD-1 treatment. CDR3 coding DNA: TGTGCCAGCACACTACCGGGGAGCAATCAGCCCCAGCATTTT. This gives the protein CASTLPGSNQPQHF.